This TCR beta chain came from a study of blood T cell repertoires in COVID-19. Study-wide background: T cells, B-cell-depleted T cells, or PBMCs supplied cDNA or gDNA.

Original methodology: By means of reference gene primer amplification, nucleated cell counts were estimated. Data came from immunoSEQ multiplex PCR; TCRdb stores just in-frame clones and leaves some out. V and J calls and clone size are given by that table; D and trimming were obtained from the DNA. The sample shows 200,000 to 250,000 clones, around 88% of them seen only once. CDR1 and CDR2 (germline): MNHEY, SVGAGI. With 6 bases clipped from V and 11 bases from J, the junction kept 10 bases outside the gene matches. The CDR3 has 13 amino acids. This rearrangement joins TRBV6-5 to TRBJ1-5, with 7 bases fitting TRBD1. What was sequenced was peripheral blood. The receptor was derived from a man at least 80 years old with acute or convalescent COVID-19. For the CDR3, the DNA is TGTGCCAGCAGCCCGAGGGGGCGGGAATCCCAGCATTTT. It yields the protein CASSPRGRESQHF.